The text below deals with one T cell receptor (beta chain). No cognate antigen has been identified for it. There are no base qualities to consult, and no much larger clone falls within one base. The sample originates from a study of blood T cell repertoires in COVID-19 (dated by TCRdb to the early 2020s). For the study in its entirety: Samples from collaborators originated in the United States, Italy and Spain and spanned both the acute and convalescent phases of COVID-19. The material from the prospective study consisted of cDNA or gDNA derived from T cells, B-cell-depleted T cells, or PBMCs. Subjects who had been exposed to COVID-19, were actively infected with it, or had recovered from it provided the deeply sampled blood TCRbeta repertoires that made up the dataset. The repertoires were made available in a free public database intended to serve as a resource for research on the immune response to SARS-CoV-2. Samples came from the ongoing ImmuneRACE study (first 160 participants) plus 1,254 subjects from 6 global collaborators. Sample metadata almost always included a de-identified subject ID, COVID-19 status, age in years and sex. Where HLA class I and class II types were available, the types were taken from metadata supplied by the sample provider, not from assay-based typing. What the work shows at the level of the full study, not this receptor alone: The amount of clinical and demographic metadata varied by source and participant and was provided uncurated.

TCRbeta CDR3 regions were amplified from genomic DNA by means of the immunoSEQ Assay, a bias-controlled multiplex PCR. The study's processing was this. The number of nucleated cells in each sample was estimated from the amplification of reference gene primers within the assay. To quantify the absolute abundance of each unique TCRbeta CDR3 rearrangement, sequence reads were collapsed and filtered. Productive Simpson clonality was computed per sample as the square root of Simpson's diversity index over productive rearrangements. TCRdb re-hosts the immuneACCESS table, in-frame sequences only. Its copies lack some clones; in the studies checked, an unresolved V gene accounts for under half of them, and the cause for the rest is not known. V, J and clone size derive from that table, while D and trimming were established from the DNA sequence. The sample includes 150,000 to 200,000 clones, with roughly 87% observed a single time. The ten largest clones represent more than 2% of the sample.

Participants in the prospective study were enrolled through a virtual design, were aged roughly 18 to 100 years, and lived in 24 United States geographic areas. In the prospective study, cohorts were assigned on the basis of participant-reported clinical history obtained from a screening survey and a study questionnaire. Recovered participants in ImmuneRACE Cohort 3 were defined as having two consecutive negative NP/OP PCR tests, clearance from a healthcare professional, or resolution of symptoms. In the prospective study, whole blood, serum and a nasopharyngeal or oropharyngeal swab were collected from each participant by mobile phlebotomists. Additional blood draws and questionnaires over a 2-month period could optionally be provided by prospective study participants. Before DNA extraction, blood samples from the prospective study were shipped at room temperature or frozen. Compared with germline, V lacks 2 bases and J lacks 1 base; bases without a gene match: 11. CDR1 SGHTS and CDR2 YDEGEE were looked up in the germline V gene. The CDR3 starts with the cysteine, ends with the phenylalanine, and has 19 residues. The entry retains the CDR3 DNA only, 57 bases that are in frame from base 1.

The clonotype comes from a woman in her twenties or thirties who had recovered from COVID-19. Material for sequencing was PBMCs or T cells enriched from blood (not recorded which). The rearrangement combines TRBV5-8 with TRBJ2-1, and 11 bases in between align with TRBD2. The CDR3 is CASSFILAGVKRSYNEQFF. The nucleotide sequence is given as TGTGCCAGCAGCTTTATACTAGCGGGAGTGAAGAGGTCCTACAATGAGCAGTTCTTC.